This T cell receptor beta chain was recorded in a study of glioma-infiltrating T cells (dated by TCRdb to 2016 to 2017). In the study overall: Glioma tissue, non-neoplastic brain tissue and matched peripheral blood mononuclear cells were used as sources from which TCR alpha- and beta-chain repertoires were sequenced. To measure how far tissue and blood T-cell populations diverged, each tissue-infiltrating repertoire was compared against the peripheral blood repertoire of the same patient. Three low-grade glioma patients, roughly 8 primary glioblastoma patients and three non-glioma patients contributing non-neoplastic brain tissue were included in the paired cohort. What the work shows at the level of the full study, not this receptor alone: Very few CDR3 sequences were found to be shared between tissue and blood, and this scarcity was attributed to high CDR3 diversity and limited sampling. Group comparisons were based on small numbers of patients: three non-neoplastic, three low-grade glioma and 7 to 9 glioblastoma patients. VJ-independent divergence between tissue and blood was lower than expected in non-neoplastic patients but higher than expected in all gliomas, particularly low-grade gliomas.

Including cysteine and phenylalanine, the CDR3 has 14 amino acids. CDR3 DNA is the only sequence kept; it has 42 bases, read in frame from the first base. Reading the germline V gene gives CDR1 SGHTA and CDR2 FQGTGA. The V end loses 4 bases and the J end loses 8 bases, and a stretch of 17 bases separates them. In the case of this clonotype: The target of this receptor is not known. No base quality information exists; no much larger clone differs at one position.

The iRepertoire nested amplicon-rescue multiplex PCR (arm-PCR) platform was used to amplify TCR alpha and beta CDR3 regions from RNA. For one-step reverse transcription and amplification, about 85-450 ng of tissue mRNA or PBMC total RNA was used as input. After bead purification, a secondary multiplex PCR added Illumina adapters, and libraries were gel-purified between 200 and 400 bp. Internal 6-nucleotide barcodes were carried by the libraries and were used for demultiplexing. The libraries were sequenced on an Illumina MiSeq using 2x220 or 2x250 nucleotide paired-end reads. As for the authors' bioinformatics: Paired reads were merged using FLASH 1.2.11 and aligned with BWA-MEM to the GRCh37 human genome, and TRA and TRB reads were then extracted. An IMGT-derived reference of cassette sequences and CDR3 motifs, with pseudogenes included, was used for V and J assignment. Reads were translated in three frames, and productive CDR3s were defined as those with a C...FGXG motif and no stop codons. A clonotype was defined as a unique combination of a V-J cassette pair and a CDR3 amino acid sequence. Filtering of reads was based on Hamming distance, with the threshold set by the sequence error rate of each sample in mapped regions. TCRdb passed the public sequencing reads through fastp at Q25 and MiXCR, retaining productive beta sequences. Identical CDR3 proteins give one entry, which carries the most common genes and DNA. These V and J calls originate from TCRdb's pipeline instead of the authors' own analysis. The sample profile shows around 130,000 distinct CDR3 sequences; about 25% of them were found once. The ten largest clonotypes hold about a quarter of the sample.

The rearranged chain carries TRBV7-3 and TRBJ1-2; the D gene cannot be resolved reliably. Sample: glioma tissue, nonneoplastic brain tissue, or PBMCs (not recorded which). The sequence derives from a human donor with low-grade glioma or glioblastoma, undergoing nonglioma brain surgery, or in good health (not recorded which). The encoded CDR3 is CASSSTTRTEGYTF. In nucleotide form, the sequence is TGTGCCAGCAGCTCAACCACCCGGACTGAAGGCTACACCTTC. With all but the CDR3 taken from the reference TRBV7-3 and TRBJ1-2 genes, the full variable domain is: GAGVSQTPSNKVTEKGKYVELRCDPISGHTALYWYRQSLGQGPEFLIYFQGTGAADDSGLPNDRFFAVRPEGSVSTLKIQRTERGDSAVYLCASSSTTRTEGYTFGSGTRLTVV.